This TCR beta chain was recovered during a study of tumor and adjacent non-tumor tissue in lung cancer. Study-wide context: Patients were aged roughly 30 to 76, 10 men and a handful of women, stage I to III.

TCRbeta libraries were built with three rounds of nested PCR, modified from ARM-PCR. TCRdb processed the multiplex PCR reads anew with MiXCR; each CDR3 protein has one entry. The table records 50,000 or so distinct CDR3 sequences, 74% of them present only once. The template was RNA from unsorted bulk tissue. The normal lung tissue was taken more than 3 cm from the tumor edge. On this clonotype: The CDR3 ends on some other residue instead of the conserved phenylalanine or tryptophan, so this is likely a read error.

This sequence was found in a woman aged 60-75 years with non-small cell lung cancer. Sequenced material: distant non-tumor lung tissue.

The CDR3 sequence: CASSSGGGGGFNHDYTL. DNA of the CDR3: TGTGCCAGCAGTTCCGGGGGCGGTGGAGGTTTTAACCATGACTACACCCTC. V usage is TRBV12-3 or TRBV12-4 and J usage is TRBJ1-2; D is perhaps TRBD1 (6 bases). V gave up 4 bases and J gave up 10 bases, with 28 bases separating them. CDR3 size: 17 residues.